Presented here are 26 T cell receptor beta chains from one specimen sequenced in a study of blood T cells in healthy people across ages. A second PCR, run for roughly 7 to 12 cycles, used a sample-barcoded 5' primer plus a J-beta primer mix. MiXCR was run by TCRdb on the 5' RACE reads, yielding one entry per CDR3 protein. The profile shows roughly 700,000 distinct CDR3 sequences, less than 40% of them singletons. Sequenced material: blood. The receptors come from a woman aged 80 or over in good health.

This clonotype showed up many times. The V call is TRBV20-1, the J call TRBJ2-6, with D hard to call. The CDR3 is 14 amino acids. V lost 4 bases, J lost 2 bases, and 9 bases lay in between. Germline V lookup: CDR1 DFQATT, CDR2 SNEGSKA (reference sequence). CDR3 nucleotide sequence: TGCAGTGCTACCAGTGGTGCTGGGGCCAACGTCCTGACTTTC. Its translation is CSATSGAGANVLTF.

This clonotype appeared a few times. V is TRBV12-3 or TRBV12-4 and J is TRBJ2-5, with D tentatively TRBD1 (6 bases). This CDR3 has 16 amino acids. V lost 1 base, J lost 1 base, and 13 bases lay in between. CDR3 sequence (DNA): TGTGCCAGCAGTTTAGGAGACAGGCGGAGCCAAGAGACCCAGTACTTC. Its translation: CASSLGDRRSQETQYF.

This clonotype was found many times. The rearrangement uses TRBV20-1 and TRBJ2-3; D may match TRBD1 or TRBD2 (6 bases each). Germline CDR1 DFQATT, CDR2 SNEGSKA (reference sequence). V was pared by 6 bases and J by 11 bases, with 12 bases between. The CDR3 extends over 10 amino acids. CDR3 region: CSAGRGRQYF. DNA for the CDR3: TGCAGTGCAGGACGGGGGCGGCAGTATTTT.

About this clonotype itself: A much larger clonotype is one base distant, so this may be a read error. J is TRBJ2-1 and V is TRBV5-1; D might be TRBD2 (5 bases). The J call is doubtful: the DNA matches TRBJ2-7 better. The V gene's germline CDR1 is SGHRS and CDR2 YFSETQ. The CDR3 runs to 15 residues. The CDR3 is CASSSGSGSYNEQYF. The DNA of the CDR3 is TGCGCCAGCAGCTCGGGGTCGGGCTCCTACAATGAGCAGTACTTC.

This clonotype was picked up many times. The gene calls are TRBV5-1 and TRBJ1-2; D not certain. Between the trimmed V and J ends, which lost 1 base and 4 bases, there was a span of 14 bases. This CDR3 has 15 residues. Germline V lookup: CDR1 SGHRS, CDR2 YFSETQ. For the CDR3, the DNA is TGCGCCAGCAGCTTGACGGACGCAGCTGGCTATGGCTACACCTTC. This sequence encodes CASSLTDAAGYGYTF.

A few counts support this clonotype. Just one base apart from a much larger clone, this may be a read error. This chain connects TRBV27 to TRBJ2-3; 8 positions match TRBD2. CDR1 is MNHEY, CDR2 SMNVEV, per germline (reference sequence). V lost 5 bases to trimming and J lost 0 bases; unmatched junction nucleotides: 16. This CDR3 is 19 amino acids long. For the CDR3, the DNA is TGTGCCAGCAGTCGAGGACTATCGGGGGGGTTTATCAGCACAGATACGCAGTATTTT. This codes for CASSRGLSGGFISTDTQYF.

A note on this clonotype: This may stem from a read error, because a much larger clone lies one nucleotide away. V and J are TRBV28 and TRBJ1-2; D unclear. Germline-derived CDR1 and CDR2 are MDHEN and SYDVKM. Between the trimmed V and J ends, which lost 6 bases and 4 bases, there was a span of 15 bases. This CDR3 region has 14 residues. Here the CDR3 reads CASSPSDIGYGYTF. The DNA of the CDR3 is TGTGCCAGCAGCCCGAGTGACATCGGCTATGGCTACACCTTC.

The genes are TRBV30 and TRBJ2-1; D not certain. CDR3 length equals 13 residues. V dropped 1 base and J dropped 13 bases, with 17 bases sitting between them. Germline V CDR1 and CDR2: GTSNPN, SVGIG (reference sequence). CDR3 coding DNA: TGTGCCTGGAGTGCCTCTCTTAGCTACGAACAGTTCTTC. Its translation is CAWSASLSYEQFF.

Note on this clonotype: Germline and junction disagree at one end, which may indicate a read error. CDR3 DNA: TGTGCCAGCAGCCCAGGACAGGGGAGCATTCAGCCCCAGCATTTT. Residues: CASSPGQGSIQPQHF. The chain is built from TRBV28 and TRBJ1-5, with 9 bases matching TRBD1. The CDR3 totals 15 residues. Germline CDR1 reads MDHEN; CDR2 reads SYDVKM.

The table lists this clonotype with a few counts. With a much larger clone just one base away, this may be a read error. The chain carries TRBV11-2 and TRBJ2-7; D is undetermined. The CDR3 length is 16 residues. CDR1 and CDR2 from the germline V gene are SGHAT and FQNNGV. The CDR3: CASSLSPQAAAYGQYF. The CDR3 bases are TGTGCCAGCAGCTTATCGCCCCAAGCTGCCGCCTACGGGCAGTACTTC.

This clonotype was seen ten or more times. The chain uses TRBV20-1 and TRBJ2-1, with D hard to call. CDR3 size: 10 residues. Trimming removed 0 bases at V and 8 bases at J, with 2 bases between. Germline-derived CDR1 and CDR2 are DFQATT and SNEGSKA (reference sequence). The CDR3 DNA reads as TGCAGTGCTAGAGAAGATGAGCAGTTCTTC. Protein product: CSAREDEQFF.

This chain connects TRBV20-1 to TRBJ1-1; TRBD1 matches 7 bases. V lost 5 bases and J lost 7; bases outside the gene matches: 7. Germline V lookup: CDR1 DFQATT, CDR2 SNEGSKA (reference sequence). This CDR3 comprises 12 residues. As DNA, the CDR3 is TGCAGTGCTCCGCGGGGACAGCTTGAAGCTTTCTTT. Its protein is CSAPRGQLEAFF.

This clonotype was seen repeatedly, ten times or more. The J gene is TRBJ2-7, the V gene TRBV29-1; 9 positions agree with TRBD1. Germline values: CDR1 SQVTM, CDR2 ANQGSEA. This CDR3 comprises 15 residues. V shed 4 bases and J 3 bases; nucleotides not matched to a gene: 10. The CDR3 loop reads CSVGKTGGSNYEQYF. DNA for the CDR3: TGCAGCGTTGGGAAAACAGGGGGCTCCAACTACGAGCAGTACTTC.

V and J are TRBV20-1 and TRBJ2-7; tentatively, D is TRBD2 (5 bases). Germline V lookup: CDR1 DFQATT, CDR2 SNEGSKA (reference sequence). V shed 0 bases and J shed 3 bases, with 12 bases lying between them. This CDR3 contains 14 residues. This CDR3 is CSARDPRASYEQYF. CDR3 bases: TGCAGTGCTAGAGACCCGCGGGCGAGCTACGAGCAGTACTTC.

There are a few counts of this clonotype. The V call is TRBV6-5, the J call TRBJ1-2; D perhaps matches TRBD1 (5 bases). V lost 6 bases to trimming and J lost 8 bases, with 19 bases between them. CDR3 length equals 14 residues. The germline gives CDR1 MNHEY, CDR2 SVGAGI. CDR3: CASSLRGSAEGYTF. DNA of the CDR3: TGTGCCAGCAGCCTAAGGGGTTCAGCGGAGGGCTACACCTTC.

Of note for this clonotype: Given a much more abundant clone one base away, this may be a read error. The chain has TRBV28 and TRBJ2-1, with TRBD2 matching 9 bases. The J call may be mistaken, given a closer DNA end match to TRBJ2-7. There are 14 residues in the CDR3. Germline V lookup: CDR1 MDHEN, CDR2 SYDVKM. The chain's CDR3 is CASSPSGEDNEQYF. The CDR3, as DNA: TGTGCCAGCAGCCCTAGCGGGGAGGACAATGAGCAGTACTTC.

This clonotype was seen at least ten times. The CDR3: CSARGGTSEETQYF. DNA of the CDR3: TGCAGTGCTAGGGGGGGGACTAGCGAGGAGACCCAGTACTTC. The chain combines TRBV20-1 with TRBJ2-5; 10 bases agree with TRBD2. There are 14 residues in the CDR3. Trimming at V came to 3 bases and at J to 5 bases, leaving 6 bases not matched to a gene. Looked up from germline, CDR1 is DFQATT and CDR2 is SNEGSKA (reference sequence).

As concerns this clonotype: An end of the junction does not agree with germline; a read error may underlie this. This chain links TRBV12-3 or TRBV12-4 with TRBJ2-1; 10 nucleotides align to TRBD2. CDR3 size: 15 residues. CDR3 in DNA: TGTGTCAGCAGCCTCGCCAGCGGGGGGGCTGGTGAGCAGTTCTTC. Translated, it gives CVSSLASGGAGEQFF.

This clonotype was detected ten times or more. J is TRBJ2-3 and V is TRBV5-4; 8 nucleotides align to TRBD2. The V and J ends lost 4 bases and 5 bases, in that order; junction bases with no gene match: 6. Germline V gene sequence: CDR1 SGHNT, CDR2 YYREEE (reference sequence). The length of the CDR3 is 14 residues. This CDR3 reads CASSRGLAGDTQYF. The CDR3 DNA reads as TGTGCCAGCAGCCGAGGGCTAGCGGGAGATACGCAGTATTTT.

This clonotype was detected ten times or more. The chain couples TRBV7-9 to TRBJ2-5; 8 bases line up with TRBD1. Germline V lookup: CDR1 SEHNR, CDR2 FQNEAQ (reference sequence). The CDR3 contains 16 residues. With 4 bases clipped from V and 5 bases from J, the junction kept 12 bases outside the gene matches. CDR3 in amino acids: CASSSQRAGGAETQYF. The CDR3 nucleotides read TGTGCCAGCAGCTCCCAACGGGCAGGGGGCGCCGAGACCCAGTACTTC. Using reference TRBV7-9 and TRBJ2-5 for the parts outside the CDR3, the full variable domain is DTGVSQNPRHKITKRGQNVTFRCDPISEHNRLYWYRQTLGQGPEFLTYFQNEAQLEKSRLLSDRFSAERPKGSFSTLEIQRTEQGDSAMYLCASSSQRAGGAETQYFGPGTRLLVL.

This clonotype was recorded many times. The gene calls are TRBV6-1 and TRBJ2-7; D gene unclear. From germline, CDR1 is MNHNS and CDR2 SASEGT. This CDR3 has 16 residues. Between the trimmed V and J ends, which lost 7 bases and 5 bases, there was a span of 24 bases. The CDR3 is CASTLIPDRANHEQYF. The DNA for the CDR3 is TGTGCCAGCACTCTGATCCCGGACCGAGCAAACCACGAGCAGTACTTC.

Only a few counts were recorded for this clonotype. This chain links TRBV20-1 with TRBJ2-7; 7 bases map to TRBD1. The V gene end was trimmed by 6 bases and the J gene end by 0 bases; junction bases not matched to a gene: 8. Germline-derived CDR1 and CDR2 are DFQATT and SNEGSKA (reference sequence). This CDR3 has 14 residues. CDR3 bases: TGCAGTGCGGCCGACAGGGACAACTCCTACGAGCAGTACTTC. This translates into CSAADRDNSYEQYF.

With respect to this clonotype: A clone one base away is much larger, so this may be a read error. This chain links TRBV7-9 with TRBJ2-2, with D perhaps being TRBD1 or TRBD2 (5 bases each). The CDR3 length is 15 residues. CDR1 and CDR2 (germline): SEHNR, FQNEAQ (reference sequence). The CDR3 protein is CASSLGVVDTGERFF. In nucleotides, the CDR3 is TGTGCCAGCAGCTTGGGGGTGGTCGACACCGGGGAGCGGTTTTTT.

Written as DNA, the CDR3 is TGCGCCAGCAGCCCATCGGGACAGGGGGACACCGGGGAGCTGTTTTTT. Its translation: CASSPSGQGDTGELFF. The chain employs TRBV5-1 and TRBJ2-2; 11 bases agree with TRBD1. Germline V gives CDR1 SGHRS, CDR2 YFSETQ. Germline trimming cut 4 bases from V and 3 bases from J; bases unmatched to any gene: 5. The CDR3 has 16 amino acids.

CDR3 protein: CSAREYYGYTF. CDR3 nucleotide sequence: TGCAGCGCCCGGGAATACTATGGCTACACCTTC. The chain uses TRBV29-1 and TRBJ1-2; D gene uncertain. The V end was cut by 7 bases, the J end by 3 bases, with 9 bases between. CDR1 is SQVTM and CDR2 is ANQGSEA in the germline V gene. The CDR3 consists of 11 residues.

This chain links TRBV7-2 with TRBJ2-1; 9 bases agree with TRBD2. The CDR3 is 18 residues long. The J segment lost 0 bases and the V segment lost 0 bases, leaving 6 bases of the junction unmatched. Germline V gives CDR1 SGHTA, CDR2 FQGNSA. The CDR3 is CASSLAALAGSSYNEQFF. The CDR3 nucleotides read TGTGCCAGCAGCTTAGCGGCCCTAGCGGGGAGCTCCTACAATGAGCAGTTCTTC.